This T cell receptor (beta chain) was captured in a study of T cell clones after liver transplantation. Overall study context: Tolerant meant at least one year fully off immunosuppression without liver enzymes above twice normal. General observations from the study: Compared with third party-reactive sequences, donor-reactive ones declined more, independent of withdrawal success. The donor-reactive repertoire was only partly measurable in two subjects, lacking donor cells. Small, mixed patient groups and varying post-transplant times limit these conclusions.

Assay: immunoSEQ multiplex PCR; the TCRdb copy retains only in-frame clones and omits some. The table has roughly 18,000 clones, 75% to 90% seen once. Germline CDR1 is MDHEN and CDR2 is SYDVKM. This CDR3 has 14 residues. The V gene lost 7 bases and the J gene lost 1 base, with 14 bases spanning the gap. Comment on this clone: Its cognate antigen is unknown.

Here the sequenced sample was CD8+ T cells from blood, taken roughly 3.5 years after liver transplant. This TCR derives from a human patient who received a liver transplant. The graft donor may have contributed some T cells. The V call is TRBV28, the J call TRBJ2-7; possibly TRBD1 for D (6 bases). The CDR3 loop reads CASTVQGLSYEQYF. The CDR3 nucleotides are TGTGCCAGCACCGTTCAGGGGCTGTCCTACGAGCAGTACTTC.